This T cell receptor (beta chain) comes out of a study of T cells in Graves' hyperthyroidism and ophthalmopathy. Researchers took RNA transcripts and amplified the TCR beta CDR3 regions from them. HTBI primers drove first-round RT-PCR of the TCR CDR3. MiXCR was run by TCRdb on the multiplex PCR reads, yielding one entry per CDR3 protein. The sample contains around 390,000 distinct CDR3 sequences, 14% of which appear only once. This clonotype was observed at least ten times. CDR3 length: 18 residues. CDR1 and CDR2 from the germline V gene are SGDLS and YYNGEE. J was trimmed by 0 bases and V by 0 bases; bases with no gene match: 10.

The sample was blood. This clonotype was obtained from a woman in her thirties with Graves' ophthalmopathy. The chain carries TRBV9 and TRBJ2-7, with 9 bases matching TRBD2. CDR3 sequence (DNA): TGTGCCAGCAGCGTAGCAGGTAGCGGGGGTACCAGCTCCTACGAGCAGTACTTC. Its translation: CASSVAGSGGTSSYEQYF.